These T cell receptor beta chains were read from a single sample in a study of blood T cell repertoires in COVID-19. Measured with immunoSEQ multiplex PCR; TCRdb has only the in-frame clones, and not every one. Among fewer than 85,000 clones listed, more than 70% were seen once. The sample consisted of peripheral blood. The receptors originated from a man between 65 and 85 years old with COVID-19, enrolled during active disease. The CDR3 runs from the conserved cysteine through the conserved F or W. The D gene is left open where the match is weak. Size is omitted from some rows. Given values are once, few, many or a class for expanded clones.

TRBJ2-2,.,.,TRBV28,CASSRGTLRTGELFF,TGTGCCAGCAGTCGCGGGACGCTTCGGACCGGGGAGCTGTTTTTT
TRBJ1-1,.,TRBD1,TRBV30,CAWSPTGTMNTEAFF,TGTGCCTGGAGCCCGACAGGGACCATGAACACTGAAGCTTTCTTT
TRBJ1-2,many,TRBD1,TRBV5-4,CASSSRTGAGYTF,TGTGCCAGCAGCTCCCGGACAGGGGCTGGCTACACCTTC
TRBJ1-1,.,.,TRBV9,CASSVHGQGGSIAFF,TGTGCCAGCAGCGTTCATGGGCAGGGCGGTTCAATCGCTTTCTTT
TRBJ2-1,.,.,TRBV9,CASSVAVAGSSYNEQFF,TGTGCCAGCAGCGTAGCTGTTGCGGGATCCTCCTACAATGAGCAGTTCTTC
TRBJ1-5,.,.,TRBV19,CASSMSGGNQPQHF,TGTGCCAGTAGTATGTCGGGGGGCAATCAGCCCCAGCATTTT
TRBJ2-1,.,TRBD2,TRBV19,CASNLAGGYEQFF,TGTGCCAGTAATCTAGCGGGAGGGTACGAGCAGTTCTTC
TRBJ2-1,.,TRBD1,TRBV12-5,CASGTGQTYNEQFF,TGTGCTAGTGGTACGGGACAGACCTACAATGAGCAGTTCTTC
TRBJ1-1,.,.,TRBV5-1,CASRHRASGMNTEAFF,TGCGCCAGCAGGCACCGCGCATCAGGGATGAACACTGAAGCTTTCTTT
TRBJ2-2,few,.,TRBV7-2,CASSPPSGRRGGELFF,TGTGCCAGCAGTCCCCCTAGCGGCCGAAGGGGGGGGGAGCTGTTTTTT
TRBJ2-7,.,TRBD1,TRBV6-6,CASSLVQSGGLRYEQYF,TGTGCCAGCAGTCTCGTCCAATCAGGGGGCTTGAGGTACGAGCAGTACTTC
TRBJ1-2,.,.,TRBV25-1,CASSLDSGYGYTF,TGTGCCAGCAGCCTCGATTCGGGGTATGGCTACACCTTC
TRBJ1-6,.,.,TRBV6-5,CAGRAGDNSPLHF,TGTGCCGGGAGGGCAGGGGATAATTCACCCCTCCACTTT
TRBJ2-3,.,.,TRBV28,CASTGSLGGTDTQYF,TGTGCCAGCACCGGGTCCCTCGGGGGCACAGATACGCAGTATTTT
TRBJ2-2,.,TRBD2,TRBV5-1,CASSPRTSGNTGELFF,TGCGCCAGCAGCCCGAGGACTAGCGGGAACACCGGGGAGCTGTTTTTT
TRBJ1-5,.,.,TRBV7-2,CASSGQISNQPQHF,TGTGCCAGCAGCGGACAGATAAGCAATCAGCCCCAGCATTTT
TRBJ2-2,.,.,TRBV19,CASSIGTVNTGELFF,TGTGCCAGTAGTATAGGGACAGTTAACACCGGGGAGCTGTTTTTT
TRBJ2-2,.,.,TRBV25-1,CASSDPYRGGTGELFF,TGTGCCAGCAGTGACCCTTACAGGGGGGGTACCGGGGAGCTGTTTTTT
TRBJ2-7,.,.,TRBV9,CASSAAGAWYEQYF,TGTGCCAGCAGCGCCGCAGGGGCGTGGTACGAGCAGTACTTC
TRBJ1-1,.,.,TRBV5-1,CASSSVGGTEAFF,TGCGCCAGCAGCTCCGTCGGGGGGACTGAAGCTTTCTTT
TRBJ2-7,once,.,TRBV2,CASSIDLLGGRTSYEQYF,TGTGCCAGCAGTATAGATCTATTGGGGGGTCGTACCTCCTACGAGCAGTACTTC
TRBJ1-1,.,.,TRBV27,CASSLRRANTEAFF,TGTGCCAGCAGTTTACGGAGAGCGAACACTGAAGCTTTCTTT
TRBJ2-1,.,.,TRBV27,CASSHTSMDSTSSYNEQFF,TGTGCCAGCAGCCACACATCCATGGACAGTACGAGCTCCTACAATGAGCAGTTCTTC
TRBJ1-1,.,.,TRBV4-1,CASSGEGGERIF,TGCGCCAGCAGCGGAGAGGGGGGGGAAAGGATCTTT
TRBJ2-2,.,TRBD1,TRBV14,CASSGGQGFTGELFF,TGTGCCAGCAGCGGGGGACAGGGGTTCACCGGGGAGCTGTTTTTT
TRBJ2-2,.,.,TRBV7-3,CASSPASSRGGELFF,TGTGCCAGCAGCCCCGCTAGTAGTCGCGGCGGGGAGCTGTTTTTT
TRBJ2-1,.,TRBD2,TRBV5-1,CASSPSGSSYNEQFF,TGCGCCAGCAGCCCGAGCGGGAGCTCCTACAATGAGCAGTTCTTC
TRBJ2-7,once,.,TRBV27,CASRTGGGRYYEQYF,TGTGCCAGCAGAACAGGGGGCGGGAGGTACTACGAGCAGTACTTC
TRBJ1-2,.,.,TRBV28,CASSLVGGGYTF,TGTGCCAGCAGTTTGGTGGGAGGCGGCTACACCTTC
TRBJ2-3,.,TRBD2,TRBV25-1,CASSEPGRLVGDTQYF,TGTGCCAGCAGTGAACCCGGGAGGTTAGTAGGTGATACGCAGTATTTT
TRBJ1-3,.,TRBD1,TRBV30,CAWSRGPANTIYF,TGTGCCTGGTCCAGGGGGCCTGCAAACACCATATATTTT
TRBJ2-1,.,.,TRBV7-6,CASSLGRDNGYNEQFF,TGTGCCAGCAGCTTGGGTCGGGACAACGGCTACAATGAGCAGTTCTTC
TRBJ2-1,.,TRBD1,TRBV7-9,CASSLSPGQGIDEQFF,TGTGCCAGCAGCTTGTCCCCGGGACAGGGTATCGATGAGCAGTTCTTC
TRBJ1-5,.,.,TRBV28,CASSDDNSNQPQHF,TGTGCCAGCAGTGATGACAATAGCAATCAGCCCCAGCATTTT
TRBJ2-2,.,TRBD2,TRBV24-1,CATSAIAGGLTGELFF,TGTGCCACCAGTGCTATAGCGGGAGGGCTCACCGGGGAGCTGTTTTTT
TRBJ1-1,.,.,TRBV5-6,CASSRVSGTEAFF,TGTGCCAGCAGCCGGGTCTCGGGGACTGAAGCTTTCTTT
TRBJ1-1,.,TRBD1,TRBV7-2,CASSTGDRGFEAFF,TGTGCCAGCAGCACAGGGGACAGGGGGTTTGAAGCTTTCTTT
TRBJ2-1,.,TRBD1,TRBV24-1,CATSDLWGQGSGNEQFF,TGTGCCACCAGTGATTTGTGGGGACAGGGTAGTGGTAATGAGCAGTTCTTC
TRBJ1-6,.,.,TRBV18,CASSRDGGANNSPLHF,TGTGCCAGCTCGCGGGACGGTGGGGCGAATAATTCACCCCTCCACTTT
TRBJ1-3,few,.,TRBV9,CASSVAAGAGNTIYF,TGTGCCAGCAGCGTAGCTGCGGGGGCAGGAAACACCATATATTTT
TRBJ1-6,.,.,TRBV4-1,CASSQIPGPLHF,TGCGCCAGCAGCCAGATACCGGGACCCCTCCACTTT